The TCR beta chain described here comes from a study of T cells after yellow fever vaccination. For the study at large: Fractions with few cells were prepared using SMART-Seq v4 Ultra Low Input.

TCRdb reanalysed the 5' RACE reads using MiXCR and keeps one entry per CDR3 protein. The sample holds some 320,000 distinct CDR3 sequences, roughly 9.4% seen once. Study results and limitations: Reappearing after the booster were most of the clones from primary vaccination (roughly 95% CD4, approximately 86% CD8). Abundant clonotypes from the bulk population could get into FACS-sorted repertoires as contaminants.

Trimming took 2 bases from V and 5 from J, leaving 6 bases between them. The CDR3 extends over 11 amino acids. Germline CDR1 is GTSNPN and CDR2 is SVGIG (reference sequence). In this sample, this clonotype turned up once. Antigen unknown. The TCR originated in a man younger than 35 who received the YFV17D yellow fever vaccine. V usage is TRBV30 and J usage is TRBJ2-5; D ambiguous. The sample was PBMCs, taken on the day of the first yellow fever vaccination. The CDR3: CAWSMGETQYF. CDR3 sequence (DNA): TGTGCCTGGAGTATGGGGGAGACCCAGTACTTC. Filled out from reference TRBV30 and TRBJ2-5, the complete variable domain reads SQTIHQWPATLVQPVGSPLSLECTVEGTSNPNLYWYRQAAGRGLQLLFYSVGIGQISSEVPQNLSASRPQDRQFILSSKKLLLSDSGFYLCAWSMGETQYFGPGTRLLVL.